Below, 12 T cell receptor beta chains from the same sample are listed, as sequenced in a study of shared clonotypes between healthy human individuals. The assay was immunoSEQ multiplex PCR, and TCRdb's table has in-frame clones only and misses some. The sample includes fewer than 1.6 million clones, 97% to 99% of them seen just once. Material for sequencing was naive CD4+ T cells sorted from blood. As for subset: CD45RA+ positively selected. All receptors come from a man aged 25 to 45 in good health.

The CDR3 bases are TGTGCCAGCAGTTTTAAGGGTGGTCAAGAGACCCAGTACTTC. Translated, it gives CASSFKGGQETQYF. The chain recombines TRBV27 with TRBJ2-5; D not resolved. CDR1 is MNHEY, CDR2 SMNVEV, per germline (reference sequence). Trimming removed 3 bases from V and 2 bases from J, with 10 bases in between. The CDR3 is 14 amino acids.

In its sample, this clone was seen once. The chain is built from TRBV5-1 and TRBJ1-2, with no clear D. CDR3 size: 15 residues. Trimming shortened V by 2 bases and J by 0 bases, and 11 bases separated the two germline ends. In germline, CDR1 is SGHRS, CDR2 YFSETQ. The CDR3 loop is CASSFGPLSNYGYTF. The CDR3 nucleotides read TGCGCCAGCAGCTTTGGTCCCCTATCTAACTATGGCTACACCTTC.

In this sample, this clone turned up a few times. Other DNA sequences from this sample encode an identical CDR3 as well. The genes are TRBV11-2 and TRBJ1-1; D unclear. Germline V gene sequence: CDR1 SGHAT, CDR2 FQNNGV. Trimming removed 3 bases from V and 2 bases from J, with 1 base in between. The CDR3 length is 11 residues. Here the CDR3 DNA reads TGTGCCAGCAGCTTCAACACTGAAGCTTTCTTT. The encoded protein is CASSFNTEAFF.

The chain uses TRBV28 and TRBJ1-3, with D unclear. Germline-derived CDR1 and CDR2 are MDHEN and SYDVKM. CDR3 length: 15 amino acids. V lost 7 bases and J 0 bases, leaving 13 bases between the germline ends. As DNA, the CDR3 is TGTGCCAGCACCAGACTGGGAACCTCTGGAAACACCATATATTTT. Amino acid sequence: CASTRLGTSGNTIYF.

The chain employs TRBV6-1 and TRBJ2-7; the D is unclear. The ends were cut back, 0 bases at V and 3 bases at J, with 9 bases in the middle. CDR3 length equals 14 residues. Germline V gene data show CDR1 as MNHNS and CDR2 as SASEGT. This chain's CDR3 is CASSEARQLYEQYF. The CDR3 bases are TGTGCCAGCAGTGAAGCGCGGCAGCTCTACGAGCAGTACTTC.

The rearrangement joins TRBV5-1 to TRBJ2-1, with TRBD1 matching over 11 bases. Germline values: CDR1 SGHRS, CDR2 YFSETQ. The CDR3 extends over 15 amino acids. The V gene end was trimmed by 4 bases and the J gene end by 6 bases; junction bases not matched to a gene: 6. The CDR3 loop is CASSLAGTGGNEQFF. Written as DNA, the CDR3 is TGCGCCAGCAGCCTCGCCGGGACAGGGGGCAATGAGCAGTTCTTC.

The chain links TRBV25-1 to TRBJ1-2; TRBD1 might be the D (5 bases). From germline, CDR1 is MGHDK and CDR2 SYGVNS. The V end lost 2 bases, the J end lost 5 bases, and 18 bases lay between the germline ends. This CDR3 has 16 residues. CDR3 region: CASSERGRPEGYGYTF. In nucleotides, the CDR3 is TGTGCCAGCAGTGAAAGGGGCAGACCCGAGGGGTATGGCTACACCTTC.

The chain is built from TRBV29-1 and TRBJ1-1; D possibly corresponds to TRBD1 (6 bases). V was pared by 7 bases and J by 5 bases, with 23 bases between. The CDR3 has 15 residues. CDR1 and CDR2 from the germline V gene are SQVTM and ANQGSEA. Written as DNA, the CDR3 is TGCAGCGGGGGGGCCCGGACAGAATTGGGGACTGAAGCTTTCTTT. The encoded protein is CSGGARTELGTEAFF.

This chain links TRBV18 with TRBJ2-7; tentatively, D is TRBD1 (5 bases). Trimming removed 4 bases at V and 4 bases at J, with 11 bases between. The CDR3 length is 13 residues. Germline V gene sequence: CDR1 KGHSH, CDR2 LQKENI. CDR3: CASSRPGRYEQYF. CDR3 nucleotides: TGTGCCAGCTCACGCCCAGGGCGGTACGAGCAGTACTTC. The whole variable domain, filled in from reference TRBV18 and TRBJ2-7, reads NAGVMQNPRHLVRRRGQEARLRCSPMKGHSHVYWYRQLPEEGLKFMVYLQKENIIDESGMPKERFSAEFPKEGPSILRIQQVVRGDSAAYFCASSRPGRYEQYFGPGTRLTVT.

The V call is TRBV29-1, the J call TRBJ2-5; 7 bases fit TRBD2. Germline V gene data show CDR1 as SQVTM and CDR2 as ANQGSEA. Losses at the gene ends were 8 bases for V and 7 bases for J; bases not matched to a gene: 7. The CDR3 contains 11 residues. CDR3 region: CSLRLAGTQYF. The CDR3 DNA sequence: TGCAGCCTTAGACTAGCCGGGACCCAGTACTTC.

The V and J genes are TRBV2 and TRBJ2-7; 12 bases fit TRBD2. The CDR3 covers 15 residues. The germline V gene has CDR1 SNHLY and CDR2 FYNNEI. V trimming: 1 base; J trimming: 4 bases; junction bases outside the gene matches: 2. CDR3 sequence: CASSEGLAGVYEQYF. In DNA form, the CDR3 reads TGTGCCAGCAGTGAAGGACTAGCGGGAGTATACGAGCAGTACTTC.

Regarding this clone: Other DNA sequences within the sample encode an identical CDR3. The gene calls are TRBV29-1 and TRBJ2-3, with D unclear. CDR1 and CDR2 from the germline V gene are SQVTM and ANQGSEA. The CDR3 has 12 residues. V lost 6 bases and J 3 bases, leaving 10 bases between the germline ends. The CDR3 bases are TGCAGCGTCGATGAAGGTACAGATACGCAGTATTTT. It encodes CSVDEGTDTQYF.